This is a list of T cell receptor beta chains from one sample in a study of blood T cell repertoires in COVID-19. TCRdb's table, derived via immunoSEQ multiplex PCR, lists solely in-frame clones and lacks some. The table lists hundreds of thousands of clones, roughly 86% of them singletons. The sample was peripheral blood. Every receptor here comes from a woman older than 75 with COVID-19, enrolled during active disease. The CDR3 runs from the conserved cysteine through the conserved F or W. Each record gives: D gene, J gene, clone size, V gene, CDR3 protein, CDR3 DNA. D genes are given only for firm matches. Clone size is not always given. Where it is, it says once, few, many or a class for expanded clones.

>TRBD2|TRBJ2-1|NA|TRBV25-1
CAAGRGNEQFF
TGTGCCGCCGGGCGGGGGAATGAGCAGTTCTTC
>TRBD1|TRBJ1-2|NA|TRBV3-1/TRBV3-2
CASSWEQGGANYGYTF
TGTGCCAGCAGCTGGGAACAGGGGGGAGCTAACTATGGCTACACCTTC
>NA|TRBJ1-2|NA|TRBV5-1
CASSLSPQGRDGYTF
TGCGCCAGCAGCTTGTCGCCACAGGGTAGAGATGGCTACACCTTC
>TRBD2|TRBJ2-1|NA|TRBV5-1
CASSLAGLANEQFF
TGCGCCAGCAGCTTGGCGGGACTAGCGAATGAGCAGTTCTTC
>NA|TRBJ1-4|NA|TRBV5-4
CASSRAANEKLFF
TGTGCCAGCAGCCGTGCAGCTAATGAAAAACTGTTTTTT
>TRBD1|TRBJ2-1|NA|TRBV5-1
CASSLRDRFGSGQEQFF
TGCGCCAGCAGCTTACGGGACAGGTTCGGCAGCGGACAAGAGCAGTTCTTC
>TRBD1|TRBJ2-3|NA|TRBV6-2/TRBV6-3
CASSTYRGRSEIADTQYF
TGTGCCAGCAGTACCTACAGGGGGCGCTCTGAAATTGCAGATACGCAGTATTTT
>TRBD2|TRBJ2-3|NA|TRBV5-1
CASSREGRTDTQYF
TGCGCCAGCAGCCGGGAGGGACGTACGGATACGCAGTATTTT
>TRBD2|TRBJ2-7|once|TRBV6-5
CASSLLAGGNYEQYF
TGTGCCAGCAGTTTACTAGCGGGGGGGAACTACGAGCAGTACTTC
>TRBD1|TRBJ1-6|NA|TRBV16
CASSQGTGKSPLHF
TGTGCCAGCAGCCAAGGGACAGGGAAGTCACCCCTCCACTTT
>TRBD1|TRBJ1-4|NA|TRBV6-5
CASRGQGSEKLFF
TGTGCCAGCAGGGGACAGGGTTCTGAAAAACTGTTTTTT
>TRBD1|TRBJ1-1|once|TRBV6-5
CASSYLIGQGLTEAFF
TGTGCCAGCAGTTACTTGATCGGACAGGGGCTTACTGAAGCTTTCTTT
>TRBD2|TRBJ2-3|NA|TRBV5-1
CASSLGRTSGEITDTQYF
TGCGCCAGCAGCTTGGGGAGGACTAGCGGGGAGATCACAGATACGCAGTATTTT
>NA|TRBJ1-2|NA|TRBV30
CAWNQANYGYTF
TGTGCCTGGAACCAGGCCAACTATGGCTACACCTTC
>NA|TRBJ1-6|few|TRBV6-5
CASMSGGNSPLHF
TGTGCCAGCATGAGCGGGGGGAATTCACCCCTCCACTTT
>TRBD2|TRBJ2-1|NA|TRBV6-5
CASSYSMLAGANEQFF
TGTGCCAGCAGTTACTCGATGCTAGCGGGGGCCAATGAGCAGTTCTTC
>NA|TRBJ2-7|NA|TRBV2
CASRLDSFEQYF
TGTGCCAGCCGATTGGACAGTTTCGAGCAGTACTTC
>TRBD2|TRBJ2-5|NA|TRBV3-1/TRBV3-2
CASSRGTSGGRETQYF
TGTGCCAGCAGCCGTGGGACTAGCGGGGGGCGGGAGACCCAGTACTTC
>TRBD2|TRBJ2-3|once|TRBV2
CASSEVTSGGADTQYF
TGTGCCAGCAGTGAAGTAACTAGCGGGGGGGCAGATACGCAGTATTTT
>NA|TRBJ2-1|NA|TRBV7-2
CASSFATSLPNEQFF
TGTGCCAGCAGCTTCGCGACTAGTCTCCCCAATGAGCAGTTCTTC
>NA|TRBJ2-4|NA|TRBV2
CASSVSIQYF
TGTGCCAGCAGTGTCAGCATTCAGTACTTC
>TRBD1|TRBJ2-3|few|TRBV19
CASSMDRRGTDTQYF
TGTGCCAGTAGTATGGACAGGCGGGGCACAGATACGCAGTATTTT
>TRBD1|TRBJ2-3|NA|TRBV29-1
CSAWTGGATDTQYF
TGCAGCGCTTGGACAGGAGGTGCCACAGATACGCAGTATTTT
>NA|TRBJ2-5|NA|TRBV19
CASSMGSYRETQYF
TGTGCCAGTAGTATGGGGAGTTATCGAGAGACCCAGTACTTC